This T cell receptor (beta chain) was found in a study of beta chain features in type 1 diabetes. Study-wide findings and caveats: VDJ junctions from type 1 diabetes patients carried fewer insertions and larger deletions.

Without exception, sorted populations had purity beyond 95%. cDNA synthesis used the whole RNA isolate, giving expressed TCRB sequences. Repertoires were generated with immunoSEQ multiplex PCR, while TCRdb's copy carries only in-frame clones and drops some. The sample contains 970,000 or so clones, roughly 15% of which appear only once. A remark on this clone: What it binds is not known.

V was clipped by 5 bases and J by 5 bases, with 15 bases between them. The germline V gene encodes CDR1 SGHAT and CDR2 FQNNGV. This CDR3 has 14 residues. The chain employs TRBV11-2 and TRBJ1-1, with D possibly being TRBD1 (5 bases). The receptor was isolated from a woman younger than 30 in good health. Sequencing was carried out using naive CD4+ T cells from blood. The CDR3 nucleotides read TGTGCCAGCAGCGAAGATGGGGGGTGGACTGAAGCTTTCTTT. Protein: CASSEDGGWTEAFF. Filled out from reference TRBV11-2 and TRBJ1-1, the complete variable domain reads EAGVAQSPRYKIIEKRQSVAFWCNPISGHATLYWYQQILGQGPKLLIQFQNNGVVDDSQLPKDRFSAERLKGVDSTLKIQPAKLEDSAVYLCASSEDGGWTEAFFGQGTRLTVV.